This T cell receptor (beta chain) was captured in a study of regulatory T cells in long-lasting Graves disease. This clonotype was detected only a few times. The time point is: newly diagnosed GD, antithyroid drugs for less than 3 months. Following extraction of RNA from PBMCs, that RNA was used to make the TCR library. The CDR3 contains 15 residues. Germline lookup yields CDR1 SEHNR and CDR2 FQNEAQ (reference sequence). V lost 4 bases to trimming and J lost 6 bases, with 15 bases between them. Arm-PCR of CDR3 regions with iRepertoire HTBI primers generated TCR beta libraries. TCRdb processed the multiplex PCR reads anew with MiXCR; each CDR3 protein has one entry. The table lists 500,000 to 700,000 distinct CDR3 sequences, roughly 16% of them singletons. The same data also went into a second study, on T cells in Graves' hyperthyroidism and ophthalmopathy. That work states: Patients aged 18 to 65 had newly diagnosed hyperthyroidism that had lasted under 2 months.

This specimen consisted of peripheral blood mononuclear cells (PBMCs), obtained at new diagnosis, from a patient treated with antithyroid drugs. V gene TRBV7-9 combines with J gene TRBJ2-2; tentatively, D is TRBD1 or TRBD2 (5 bases each). This TCR was recovered from a woman aged 30 to 39 with Graves disease. DNA for the CDR3: TGTGCCAGCAGCTCACCGAGGGGTTTAGCCGGGGAGCTGTTTTTT. Encoded protein: CASSSPRGLAGELFF.